This T cell receptor beta chain came from a study of blood T cell repertoires in COVID-19. The overall study: Specimens from acute and convalescent COVID-19 originated in the United States, Italy and Spain. PBMCs, B-cell-depleted T cells, or T cells provided the cDNA or gDNA that made up the material.

The CDR3 consists of 12 residues. Germline V lookup: CDR1 SQVTM, CDR2 ANQGSEA. V shed 6 bases and J shed 7 bases, with 13 bases lying between them. Data came from immunoSEQ multiplex PCR; TCRdb stores just in-frame clones and leaves some out. The table shows roughly 190,000 clones, with 70% to 90% occurring only once. The V call is TRBV29-1, the J call TRBJ1-5, with D perhaps TRBD1 (6 bases). The sequence was obtained from a woman older than 75 in a cohort sampled during active or convalescent COVID-19. The sample comprised peripheral blood. The CDR3 coding sequence is TGCAGCGTCGGACAGAACAGGCAGCCCCAGCATTTT. It is translated as CSVGQNRQPQHF.